The source of this T cell receptor beta chain is a study of control samples from healthy donors and cancer patients. Germline CDR1 reads SGHRS; CDR2 reads YFSETQ. Trimming removed 2 bases at V and 5 bases at J, with 8 bases between. The CDR3 length is 14 residues. Profiling relied on immunoSEQ multiplex PCR, and the TCRdb table lists in-frame clones only, not all of them. The sample lists about 92,000 clones, roughly four fifths seen once, with around 9.5% in the top ten. Sequencing used blood. The receptor was derived from a woman aged 55-70 years in good health. The chain is built from TRBV5-1 and TRBJ1-6; a possible D gene is TRBD1 (5 bases). The CDR3 is CASSFGGDNSPLHF. CDR3 in DNA: TGCGCCAGCAGCTTTGGGGGGGATAATTCACCCCTCCACTTT. Together with reference TRBV5-1 and TRBJ1-6, the CDR3 gives the full variable domain: KAGVTQTPRYLIKTRGQQVTLSCSPISGHRSVSWYQQTPGQGLQFLFEYFSETQRNKGNFPGRFSGRQFSNSRSEMNVSTLELGDSALYLCASSFGGDNSPLHFGNGTRLTVT.